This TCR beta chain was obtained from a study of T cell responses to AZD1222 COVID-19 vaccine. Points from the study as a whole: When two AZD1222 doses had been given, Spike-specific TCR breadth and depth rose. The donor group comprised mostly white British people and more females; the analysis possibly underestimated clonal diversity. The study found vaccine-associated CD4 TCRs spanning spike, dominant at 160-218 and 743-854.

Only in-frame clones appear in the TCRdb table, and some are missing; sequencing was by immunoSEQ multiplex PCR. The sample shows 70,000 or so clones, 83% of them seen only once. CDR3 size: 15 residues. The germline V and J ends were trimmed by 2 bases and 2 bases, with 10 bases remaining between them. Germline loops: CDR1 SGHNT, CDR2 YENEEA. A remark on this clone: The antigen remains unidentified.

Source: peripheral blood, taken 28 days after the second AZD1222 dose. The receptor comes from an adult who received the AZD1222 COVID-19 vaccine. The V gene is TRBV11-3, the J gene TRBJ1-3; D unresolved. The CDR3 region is CASSLRGDAGNTIYF. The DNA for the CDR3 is TGTGCCAGCAGCTTACGTGGGGATGCTGGAAACACCATATATTTT.